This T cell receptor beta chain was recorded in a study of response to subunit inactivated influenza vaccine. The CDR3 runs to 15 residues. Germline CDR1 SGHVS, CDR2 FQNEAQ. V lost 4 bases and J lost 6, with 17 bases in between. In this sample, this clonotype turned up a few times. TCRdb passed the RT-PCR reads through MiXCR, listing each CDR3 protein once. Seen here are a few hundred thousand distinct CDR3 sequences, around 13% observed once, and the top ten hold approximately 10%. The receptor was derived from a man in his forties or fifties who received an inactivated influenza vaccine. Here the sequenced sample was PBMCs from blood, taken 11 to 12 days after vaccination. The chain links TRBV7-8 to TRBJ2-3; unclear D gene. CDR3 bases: TGTGCCAGCAGCTCCTCGGAGACGGCCGCGGATACGCAGTATTTT. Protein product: CASSSSETAADTQYF.